This T cell receptor (beta chain) is drawn from a study of blood T cell repertoires in COVID-19. On the study more broadly: Acute-phase and convalescent COVID-19 samples originated in the United States, Italy and Spain. Sources were T cells, B-cell-depleted T cells, or PBMCs; the material itself was cDNA or gDNA.

In the source study's methods: Amplifying reference gene primers gave estimates of nucleated cell counts. Libraries were prepared by immunoSEQ multiplex PCR; TCRdb keeps only in-frame clonotypes and omits some of them. Clonal size and the V and J genes are those of that table, whereas D and trimming came from the DNA. The table shows 80,000 to 100,000 clones, with 87% occurring only once. The CDR3 is made up of 14 amino acids. The junction had 2 bases not matched to a gene; V was cut back by 4 bases and J by 2 bases. The germline V gene encodes CDR1 LNHDA and CDR2 SQIVND (reference sequence). Sequencing used peripheral blood. The TCR originated in a woman between 50 and 59 years old with active or convalescent COVID-19. V and J are TRBV19 and TRBJ2-7; TRBD2 agrees at 10 bases. CDR3 region: CASSRTSGAYEQYF. CDR3 bases: TGTGCCAGTAGTAGGACTAGCGGCGCCTACGAGCAGTACTTC.